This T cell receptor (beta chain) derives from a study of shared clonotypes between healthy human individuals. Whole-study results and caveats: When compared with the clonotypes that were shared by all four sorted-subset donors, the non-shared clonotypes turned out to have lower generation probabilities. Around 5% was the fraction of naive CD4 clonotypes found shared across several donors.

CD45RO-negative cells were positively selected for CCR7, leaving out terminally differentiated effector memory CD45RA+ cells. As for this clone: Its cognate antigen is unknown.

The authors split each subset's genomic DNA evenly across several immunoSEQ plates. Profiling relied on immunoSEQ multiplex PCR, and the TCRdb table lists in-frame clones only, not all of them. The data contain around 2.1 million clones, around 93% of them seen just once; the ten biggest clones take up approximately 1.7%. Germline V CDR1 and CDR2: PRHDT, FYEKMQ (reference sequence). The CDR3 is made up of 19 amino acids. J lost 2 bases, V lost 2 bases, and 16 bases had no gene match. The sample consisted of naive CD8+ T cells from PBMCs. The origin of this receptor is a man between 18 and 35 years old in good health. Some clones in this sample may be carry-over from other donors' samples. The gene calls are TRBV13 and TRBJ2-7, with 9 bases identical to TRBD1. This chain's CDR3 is CASSLTHNPGTGPAYEQYF. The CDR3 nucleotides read TGTGCCAGCAGCTTAACCCATAATCCGGGGACAGGGCCCGCCTACGAGCAGTACTTC. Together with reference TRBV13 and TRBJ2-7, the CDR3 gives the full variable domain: AAGVIQSPRHLIKEKRETATLKCYPIPRHDTVYWYQQGPGQDPQFLISFYEKMQSDKGSIPDRFSAQQFSDYHSELNMSSLELGDSALYFCASSLTHNPGTGPAYEQYFGPGTRLTVT.